The subject of this entry is one T cell receptor beta chain. Its antigen has not been determined. It has no much larger one-base neighbor in the sample; base qualities were not kept. No treatment had been received by any patient before thyroid surgery. Using T-cell receptor beta sequencing, the study looked back at clinical samples from patients collected from the early 2010s to the late 2010s. The protocol used for the library was PCR. Sequencing was carried out with an Illumina HiSeq 4000. High-throughput sequencing was used to profile the TCR beta-chain CDR3 region of every patient. Concerning the study's data processing: Drawing on CDR3 differences between clinicopathological groups, the researchers built a classifier meant to tell apart patients with distant-metastatic papillary thyroid cancer. Repertoire diversity was assessed with the Shannon index, and tumor-blood repertoire similarity with the Morisita-Horn index. The public reads were reprocessed in TCRdb via fastp at Q25 and MiXCR, keeping in-frame beta chains. The V and J calls reflect TCRdb's pipeline rather than the authors' work. This sample is represented by 37,000 or so clones; about a sixth of them were singletons. The biggest ten clones account for over 3.5% of the sample.

The entry originates in a study of metastatic and nonmetastatic thyroid tumors (TCRdb year 2020). Regarding the research as a whole: Repertoires from peripheral blood and from tumor or nodule tissue samples of malignant and benign thyroid patients were compared. Findings and caveats that apply to the study as a whole: In both blood and tumor samples, malignant tumors were reported to have significantly higher TCR beta diversity than benign nodules.

Measured from the cysteine to the phenylalanine, the CDR3 is 14 residues long. The entry retains the CDR3 DNA only, 42 bases that are in frame from base 1. For this chain, trimming is 6 bases at the V end and 2 bases at the J end, and the number of junction bases without a gene match is 7. The germline V gene yields MNHEY for CDR1 and SVGEGT for CDR2. The sample consisted of blood. Recombination joined TRBV6-2 or TRBV6-3 with TRBJ2-7, and TRBD2 aligns with 7 junction nucleotides. The TCR was taken from a female donor with papillary thyroid cancer or a benign thyroid nodule (not recorded which). Some clones in this sample may be carry-over from other donors' samples. The nucleotide sequence reads TGTGCCAGCAGATGGGGGGGGTCCCCCTACGAGCAGTACTTC. Its protein is CASRWGGSPYEQYF.